This TCR delta chain was recorded in a study of Vδ1+ human thymocytes (dated by TCRdb to 2016 to 2019). General notes on the study: As a data resource, the study described the mRNA-level TRG and TRD CDR3 repertoires found in highly purified Vdelta1+ thymocytes taken from young children. Validation of the multiplex-based CDR3 amplicon strategy against 5'RACE-based CDR3 amplicon generation methods had been performed previously.

For this clone: Its antigen remains unidentified. Base-call qualities are not available, and no considerably larger clone is one nucleotide away. Other DNA sequences in the sample encode the same CDR3.

Counted from cysteine to phenylalanine, this CDR3 has 15 amino acids. Only the CDR3 part of the read is kept: 45 bases, read in frame from the first base. CDR1 and CDR2, looked up from the germline V gene, are GEAIGNYY and EKD. V and J lose 1 base and 2 bases, and a span of 13 bases separates them. Thymic samples were depleted of alphabeta T cells, then CD3+ TCRVdelta1+ TCRVdelta2- thymocytes were FACS-sorted. Sorted Vdelta1+ thymocyte purity ranged from 98% to 99.6%. Thymic specimens came from roughly eight paediatric patients undergoing corrective cardiac surgery, aged from roughly 5 days to 15 months. Thymic tissue was dispersed and mononuclear cells isolated on a Histopaque-1077 density gradient. For staining, the antibodies used were anti-TCRVdelta1 clone TS8.2, anti-TCRVdelta2 clone B6, anti-CD3 clone HIT3a and anti-TCRalphabeta clone IP26. Overall results and qualifications from the work: Because unexpected Vdelta2 sequences could lead to misinterpretation of bulk repertoire data, the authors recommended using highly purified populations and validating at the single-cell level. Because no clustering by age or sex was seen, donors were not stratified by age or sex in the analyses. Numerous TRG clonotypes were shared among donors (up to about 6.9x10^3), while TRD repertoires were essentially private (a maximum of about 120 shared). In contrast to oligoclonal peripheral blood repertoires, thymic TRG and TRD repertoires appeared to be highly polyclonal with Gaussian CDR3 length distributions. Even though sort purity was high, about 20% of thymic TRD sequences were Vdelta2 (and few were Vdelta3), which was not the case for the peripheral blood Vdelta1+ controls.

RNA was isolated using the RNeasy mini kit, and reverse transcription was performed with Superscript III. CDR3 amplicons were generated by multiplex PCR with pooled V-gene forward primers and a constant-region reverse primer carrying Illumina adaptor overhangs. After gel purification, amplicons were indexed with Nextera index primers over roughly 8 extra PCR cycles and were then purified with AMPure XP beads. Sequencing of the libraries was done on an Illumina MiSeq using paired-end 250 bp reads, dual indexing and a roughly 18% PhiX spike-in. Regarding the original processing steps: Read quality was checked with FastQC, and TRG read pairs were merged using ea-utils fastq-join. Sequences were annotated with IMGT/HighV-QUEST, keeping only productive sequences with unambiguous V-gene assignment; clonotypes were defined by identical CDR3 sequence. Downstream analysis used VDJtools 1.1.1, tcR 2.2.3, Treemap and vegan Shannon diversity in R 3.4.4. TCRdb called clones from the public reads with CATT, and repeated DNA sequences were later combined into one row. These V and J calls are TCRdb output, not the study's own analysis. The sample contains 45,000 to 60,000 delta-chain clones, more than 15% of them found a single time. Roughly 0.46% of the sample goes to the ten largest clones.

Material: Vdelta1+ gamma-delta thymocytes from the thymus. The cell subset or site label, as the study defines it: FACS-sorted CD3+ TCRalphabeta- TCRVdelta1+ TCRVdelta2- thymocytes. The V and J genes are TRDV2 and TRDJ1; no confident D gene assignment can be made. This TCR came from a boy in the first two years of life who had congenital heart surgery. The CDR3 region: CACDTQYWETDKLIF. The nucleotides are TGTGCCTGTGACACTCAGTATTGGGAGACCGATAAACTCATCTTT.